This is a list of T cell receptor beta chains from one sample in a study of blood T cell repertoires in COVID-19. Method: immunoSEQ multiplex PCR; TCRdb's copy keeps in-frame clones and lacks some. The sample has some 400,000 clones, 87% seen once; the top ten hold 1% to 1.5%. The sample was PBMCs or T cells enriched from blood (not recorded which). Every receptor here comes from a young man who had recovered from COVID-19. The CDR3 runs from the conserved cysteine through the conserved F or W. A D gene is named only where the DNA matches it firmly. Clone size is given for some rows only: seen once, a few or many times, or a class if the clone is expanded.

>15|TRBV4-1|-|TRBJ2-7|-
TGCGCCAGCAGCCAGGCCTCCGGACTCTCCTACGAGCAGTACTTC
CASSQASGLSYEQYF
>13|TRBV12-3/TRBV12-4|-|TRBJ2-4|-
TGTGCCAGCAGTTTAGTTCGGGGTAGCATTCAGTACTTC
CASSLVRGSIQYF
>16|TRBV4-3|TRBD1|TRBJ2-7|-
TGCGCCAGCAGCCAAGATTGGACAGGGGCCCTCTACGAGCAGTACTTC
CASSQDWTGALYEQYF
>15|TRBV7-9|-|TRBJ1-5|-
TGTGCCAGCAGCTTAGAGGGAGGTGGCAATCAGCCCCAGCATTTT
CASSLEGGGNQPQHF
>15|TRBV6-4|TRBD1|TRBJ2-1|-
TGTGCCAGCAGCGCCGGGACAGGGGTGGGCAATGAGCAGTTCTTC
CASSAGTGVGNEQFF
>16|TRBV9|TRBD2|TRBJ2-1|-
TGTGCCAGCAGCGTAGGAGTTAGCGGGGGGTACAATGAGCAGTTCTTC
CASSVGVSGGYNEQFF
>15|TRBV24-1|TRBD1|TRBJ2-2|-
TGTGCCACCAGTGATTCGCACAGGGGGAACGGGGAGCTGTTTTTT
CATSDSHRGNGELFF
>16|TRBV25-1|-|TRBJ2-1|-
TGTGCCAGCAGTGTAGGGGGGGACGAAAGATCCAATGAGCAGTTCTTC
CASSVGGDERSNEQFF
>13|TRBV10-3|-|TRBJ2-7|-
TGTGCCATCAGTGCCGGAGGACTACGGGAGCAGTACTTC
CAISAGGLREQYF
>13|TRBV27|-|TRBJ1-2|-
TGTGCCAGCTCTGTGGGGGGGGGCTATGGCTACACCTTC
CASSVGGGYGYTF
>17|TRBV5-6|TRBD1|TRBJ2-7|-
TGTGCCAGCAGCTTGTCTGTAAGGACAGGCGTCTCCTACGAGCAGTACTTC
CASSLSVRTGVSYEQYF
>14|TRBV9|TRBD2|TRBJ2-3|once
TGTGCCAGCAGCACTAGCGGGGGGGGTGATACGCAGTATTTT
CASSTSGGGDTQYF
>14|TRBV14|TRBD1|TRBJ2-7|-
TGTGCCAGCAGCCAAGCCGGGACAGGGGGCGGTCAGTACTTC
CASSQAGTGGGQYF
>13|TRBV30|TRBD1|TRBJ1-2|-
TGTGCCTGGGAACCGGGACAGAACTATGGCTACACCTTC
CAWEPGQNYGYTF
>15|TRBV6-5|TRBD1|TRBJ1-2|-
TGTGCCAGCAGTTACAAAGGACAGGGGGCGCGGGGCTACACCTTC
CASSYKGQGARGYTF
>15|TRBV4-2|-|TRBJ1-2|-
TGTGCCAGCAGCCAAGATCTGGCTCTTAACTATGGCTACACCTTC
CASSQDLALNYGYTF
>16|TRBV18|-|TRBJ1-3|-
TGTGCCAGCTCACCACCGAGCGGGGGGCGAGGAAACACCATATATTTT
CASSPPSGGRGNTIYF
>15|TRBV7-2|-|TRBJ1-2|-
TGTGCCAGCAGCTTAGCGGGGGCCAATAACTATGGCTACACCTTC
CASSLAGANNYGYTF
>14|TRBV6-1|-|TRBJ1-5|once
TGTGCCAGCAGTGAGGGTAGCAGCAATCAGCCCCAGCATTTT
CASSEGSSNQPQHF
>14|TRBV4-1|-|TRBJ2-3|-
TGCGCCAGCAGCCAAGATCCTGGGACTGTAGAGCAGTATTTT
CASSQDPGTVEQYF
>15|TRBV19|-|TRBJ2-2|-
TGTGCCAGTAGTGGAGGGGGCGTAGGTACCGGGGAGCTGTTTTTT
CASSGGGVGTGELFF
>15|TRBV19|TRBD2|TRBJ2-1|once
TGTGCCAGTAGTATGGCCCTAGCGGATTACAATGAGCAGTTCTTC
CASSMALADYNEQFF
>15|TRBV6-5|TRBD2|TRBJ2-3|-
TGTGCCAGCAGATCCGGACTAGCGGGCACAGATACGCAGTATTTT
CASRSGLAGTDTQYF
>17|TRBV5-6|TRBD2|TRBJ2-3|-
TGTGCCAGCAGCCGTCCAGCGGGAATACTAGGTCCAGATACGCAGTATTTT
CASSRPAGILGPDTQYF
>14|TRBV18|-|TRBJ2-1|-
TGTGCCAGCTCACCGACACCTACCTACAATGAGCAGTTCTTC
CASSPTPTYNEQFF
>12|TRBV6-5|-|TRBJ2-2|-
TGTGCCAGCAGTTACGGGCGTAGGGAGCTGTTTTTT
CASSYGRRELFF
>13|TRBV5-6|TRBD2|TRBJ2-7|-
TGTGCCAGCAGCTTCCATAGCGGGGGGCTGCTGGACTTC
CASSFHSGGLLDF
>21|TRBV27|TRBD1|TRBJ2-2|-
TGTGCCAGCAGTTTTAGGCGAAGGGAAAAGTGGGCACAGGGGAGTTCCGGGGAGCTGTTTTTT
CASSFRRREKWAQGSSGELFF
>16|TRBV6-1|-|TRBJ2-7|few
TGTGCCAGCAGTGAAGCCACGACAGGGGACTACTACGAGCAGTACTTC
CASSEATTGDYYEQYF
>15|TRBV7-8|TRBD1|TRBJ1-5|-
TGTGCCAGCGGAGGGGGACAGGGAGGCAATCAGCCCCAGCATTTT
CASGGGQGGNQPQHF
>18|TRBV7-9|-|TRBJ1-3|-
TGTGCCAGCAGCCCACCTTGGGGGGAGGGGGACTCTGGAAACACCATATATTTT
CASSPPWGEGDSGNTIYF
>15|TRBV14|-|TRBJ2-2|-
TGTGCCAGCAGCCAAGCAGGGGCTTACACCGGGGAGCTGTTTTTT
CASSQAGAYTGELFF
>15|TRBV5-4|TRBD2|TRBJ2-1|-
TGTGCCAGCAGAATTCGGGGGGGCCTCCACAATGAGCAGTTCTTC
CASRIRGGLHNEQFF
>16|TRBV7-2|TRBD2|TRBJ2-3|-
TGTGCCAGCAGCTTAGGGAGCGGGGGGGCCACAGATACGCAGTATTTT
CASSLGSGGATDTQYF
>13|TRBV25-1|-|TRBJ1-2|-
TGTGCCAGCAACCCAAGGGGTAACTATGGCTACACCTTC
CASNPRGNYGYTF
>12|TRBV6-5|-|TRBJ1-1|-
TGTGCCAGCCACAGACCGGACACTGAAGCTTTCTTT
CASHRPDTEAFF
>15|TRBV4-2|-|TRBJ1-2|-
TGTGCCAGCAGCCAAGTCCGCGTCCAAGAGGCTGGCTACACCTTC
CASSQVRVQEAGYTF
>18|TRBV4-1|TRBD1|TRBJ1-5|few
TGCGCCAGCAGCCGACTACCACTATTGGGGACAGGGCTTCAGCCCCAGCATTTT
CASSRLPLLGTGLQPQHF
>14|TRBV18|-|TRBJ1-5|-
TGTGCCAGCTCACTATCGGGGGGGGATCAGCCCCAGCATTTT
CASSLSGGDQPQHF
>14|TRBV11-2|TRBD1|TRBJ1-2|-
TGTGCCAGCAGCTTAGGGACAGGCCGTCAGGGCTACACCTTC
CASSLGTGRQGYTF
>13|TRBV19|-|TRBJ1-2|-
TGTGCCAGTCTCAACGGGGACTACTATGGCTACACCTTC
CASLNGDYYGYTF
>12|TRBV19|-|TRBJ1-3|once
TGTGCCAGTAGGCAGTCTGGAAACACCATATATTTT
CASRQSGNTIYF
>14|TRBV5-1|TRBD1|TRBJ2-7|-
TGCGCCAGCAGCTACGGACAGGGGGCCTACGAGCAGTACTTC
CASSYGQGAYEQYF
>13|TRBV19|-|TRBJ1-2|-
TGTGCCAGTAGTCAGGACAGACACTATGGCTACACCTTC
CASSQDRHYGYTF
>13|TRBV11-2|-|TRBJ2-7|-
TGTGCCAGCAACCCGCCAGGTACCTACGAGCAGTACTTC
CASNPPGTYEQYF
>17|TRBV7-6|-|TRBJ2-3|-
TGTGCCAGCAGCCCCATCGGCAGGGGCGGGAGCACAGATACGCAGTATTTT
CASSPIGRGGSTDTQYF